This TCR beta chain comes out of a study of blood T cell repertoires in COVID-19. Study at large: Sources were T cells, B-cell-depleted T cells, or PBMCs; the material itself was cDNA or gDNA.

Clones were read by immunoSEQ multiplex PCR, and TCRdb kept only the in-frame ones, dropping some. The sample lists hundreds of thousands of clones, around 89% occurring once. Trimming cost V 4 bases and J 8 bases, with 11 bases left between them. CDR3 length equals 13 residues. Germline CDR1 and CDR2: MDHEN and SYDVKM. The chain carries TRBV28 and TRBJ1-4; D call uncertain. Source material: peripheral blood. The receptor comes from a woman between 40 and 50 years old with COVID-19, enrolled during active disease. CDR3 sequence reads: CASSSTGPEKLFF. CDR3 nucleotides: TGTGCCAGCAGTTCTACTGGTCCGGAAAAACTGTTTTTT.